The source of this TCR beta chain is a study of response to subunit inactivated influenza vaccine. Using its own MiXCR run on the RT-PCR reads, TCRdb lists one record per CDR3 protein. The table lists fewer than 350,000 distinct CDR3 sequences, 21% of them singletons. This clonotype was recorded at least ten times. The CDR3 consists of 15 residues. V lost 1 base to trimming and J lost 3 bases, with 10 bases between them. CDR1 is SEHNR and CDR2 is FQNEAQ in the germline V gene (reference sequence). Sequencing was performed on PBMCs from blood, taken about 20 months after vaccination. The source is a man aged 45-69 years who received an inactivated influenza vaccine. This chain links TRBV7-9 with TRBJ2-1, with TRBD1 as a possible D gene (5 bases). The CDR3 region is CASSLGVRVYNEQFF. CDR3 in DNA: TGTGCCAGCAGCTTAGGGGTCAGGGTCTACAATGAGCAGTTCTTC.